These 19 T cell receptor beta chains were all obtained from the same sample, sequenced in a study of post-analysis software for immune sequencing data. These receptors lack a known antigen. Broader study findings: Four to six TRBV segments appeared more often in patients than in controls, and TRBV5-6, TRBV5-1 and TRBV20-1 were among these.

Unique molecular identifiers featured in each of the TCR beta cDNA libraries. Each CDR3 protein is one row after TCRdb ran MiXCR on the PCR reads. The sample carries about 770,000 distinct CDR3 sequences, about 45% recorded once. Sample: blood. The receptor source for this set is a girl between 10 and 17 years old with multiple sclerosis.

This clonotype came up a few times. The chain combines TRBV12-3 or TRBV12-4 with TRBJ1-2; D not resolved. The CDR3 runs to 13 residues. Trimming cost V 3 bases and J 5 bases, with 10 bases left between them. CDR3 nucleotides: TGTGCCAGCAGTTTGCAGGCCGAATATGGCTACACCTTC. Residues: CASSLQAEYGYTF.

This chain links TRBV7-2 with TRBJ2-1, with 13 positions matching TRBD2. V lost 4 bases, J lost 11 bases, and 8 bases stayed unmatched. In germline, CDR1 is SGHTA, CDR2 FQGNSA. The length of the CDR3 is 15 residues. CDR3 sequence (DNA): TGTGCCAGCAGCTCGGGACTAGCGGGACCCCGTCAGCAGTTCTTC. Translation: CASSSGLAGPRQQFF.

The sample holds a few counts of this clonotype. V usage is TRBV29-1 and J usage is TRBJ2-7; 8 bases align to TRBD1. J was trimmed by 2 bases and V by 1 base; bases with no gene match: 7. The CDR3 length is 15 residues. In germline, CDR1 is SQVTM, CDR2 ANQGSEA. In nucleotides, the CDR3 is TGCAGCGTTGAAGGTAGGGCAGGGGGCCCCTACGAGCAGTACTTC. This sequence encodes CSVEGRAGGPYEQYF.

This clonotype has more than one count but fewer than ten. This chain links TRBV9 with TRBJ1-5, with unresolved D. The CDR3 is made up of 13 amino acids. V gave up 0 bases and J gave up 6 bases, with 7 bases separating them. Germline V gives CDR1 SGDLS, CDR2 YYNGEE. This CDR3 reads CASSVALGQPQHF. The CDR3 nucleotides are TGTGCCAGCAGCGTAGCTTTGGGTCAGCCCCAGCATTTT.

This clonotype has more than one count but fewer than ten. This chain links TRBV29-1 with TRBJ2-3; 12 nucleotides match TRBD2. CDR3 length equals 17 residues. Trimming at V came to 5 bases and at J to 2 bases, leaving 11 bases not matched to a gene. The germline V gene has CDR1 SQVTM and CDR2 ANQGSEA. The CDR3 DNA follows: TGCAGCGTTCCAGGACCCCGACTAGCGGGAGACACAGATACGCAGTATTTT. This sequence encodes CSVPGPRLAGDTDTQYF.

Turning to this clonotype: An end of the junction does not agree with germline; a read error may underlie this. The CDR3 loop reads CASSLAPGTGETQYF. The CDR3 DNA follows: TGTGCTAGCAGCTTAGCGCCGGGGACAGGGGAGACCCAGTACTTC. V usage is TRBV7-7 and J usage is TRBJ2-5; 9 nucleotides agree with TRBD1. Per germline, CDR1 SSHAT and CDR2 FNYEAQ (reference sequence). The CDR3 is made up of 15 amino acids. The full variable domain, rest sourced from reference TRBV7-7 and TRBJ2-5, is GAGVSQSPRYKVTKRGQDVTLRCDPISSHATLYWYQQALGQGPEFLTYFNYEAQPDKSGLPSDRFSAERPEGSISTLTIQRTEQRDSAMYRCASSLAPGTGETQYFGPGTRLLVL.

The rearrangement joins TRBV15 to TRBJ2-7, with a tentative D call TRBD2 (6 bases). The CDR3 spans 17 residues. Trimming took 0 bases from V and 2 from J, leaving 17 bases between them. Per the germline V gene, CDR1 is LNHNV and CDR2 is YYDKDF (reference sequence). The CDR3 sequence: CATSRDPSRGTTYEQYF. The CDR3 bases are TGTGCCACCAGCAGAGATCCATCTCGCGGGACCACCTACGAGCAGTACTTC.

V is TRBV10-1 and J is TRBJ2-3, with TRBD2 as a possible D gene (5 bases). This CDR3 is 14 amino acids long. V gave up 6 bases and J gave up 4 bases, with 14 bases separating them. Germline V lookup: CDR1 WNHNN, CDR2 SYGVQD (reference sequence). The CDR3 loop is CASSRGISADTQYF. CDR3 DNA: TGCGCCAGCAGCCGAGGGATTAGCGCAGATACGCAGTATTTT.

This clonotype was picked up many times. A junction boundary mismatches the germline segment, possibly from a read error. The rearrangement links TRBV27 to TRBJ2-1; no clear D gene. This CDR3 comprises 11 residues. Germline V gene lookup returns CDR1 MNHEY and CDR2 SMNVEV (reference sequence). The CDR3 sequence is CASSLGREQFF. As DNA, the CDR3 is TGCGCCAGCAGCTTGGGAAGGGAGCAGTTCTTC.

The chain recombines TRBV20-1 with TRBJ2-1, with D possibly matching TRBD1 (7 bases). CDR3 length: 14 residues. V was cut by 3 bases and J by 5 bases, with 14 bases left in between. Germline V gives CDR1 DFQATT, CDR2 SNEGSKA (reference sequence). In DNA form, the CDR3 reads TGCAGTGCTAGGGAGGGGGCGTCGAACAATGAGCAGTTCTTC. This codes for CSAREGASNNEQFF.

This clonotype showed up just a few times. The chain joins TRBV9 to TRBJ2-3; 8 bases line up with TRBD2. Germline assignment: CDR1 SGDLS and CDR2 YYNGEE. With V trimmed by 3 bases and J by 0 bases, 6 bases remained unmatched. The CDR3 has 16 residues. As DNA, the CDR3 is TGTGCCAGCAGCGGCCGACTAGCGCAGAGCACAGATACGCAGTATTTT. Translation: CASSGRLAQSTDTQYF. The variable domain in full, with the rest retrieved from reference TRBV9 and TRBJ2-3, is DSGVTQTPKHLITATGQRVTLRCSPRSGDLSVYWYQQSLDQGLQFLIQYYNGEERAKGNILERFSAQQFPDLHSELNLSSLELGDSALYFCASSGRLAQSTDTQYFGPGTRLTVL.

On this clonotype: One junction end does not reproduce the germline sequence, and a read error may be involved. The chain is built from TRBV15 and TRBJ2-7; possible D gene TRBD2, 7 bases. Germline assignment: CDR1 LNHNV and CDR2 YYDKDF (reference sequence). There are 15 residues in the CDR3. Here the CDR3 reads CAASRDRGASYEQYF. CDR3 coding DNA: TGTGCCGCCAGCAGAGATCGGGGGGCGTCCTACGAGCAGTACTTC.

This clonotype was seen a few times. V gene TRBV7-9 combines with J gene TRBJ1-1, with D possibly matching TRBD1 (5 bases). Germline lookup yields CDR1 SEHNR and CDR2 FQNEAQ (reference sequence). The CDR3 is 14 amino acids. Between the trimmed V and J ends, which lost 1 base and 6 bases, there was a span of 12 bases. CDR3 residues: CASSLGQGNAEAFF. DNA of the CDR3: TGTGCCAGCAGCTTAGGGCAGGGAAACGCTGAAGCTTTCTTT.

The chain combines TRBV5-5 with TRBJ1-1; no definite D call. This CDR3 region has 14 residues. The germline V gene encodes CDR1 SGHKS and CDR2 YYEKEE (reference sequence). The V end was cut by 2 bases, the J end by 0 bases, with 8 bases between. The CDR3, as DNA: TGTGCCAGCAGCTTAACAGTGTTGAACACTGAAGCTTTCTTT. This sequence encodes CASSLTVLNTEAFF.

The sample holds a few counts of this clonotype. The chain recombines TRBV5-1 with TRBJ2-5; 9 positions match TRBD2. Germline lookup yields CDR1 SGHRS and CDR2 YFSETQ. This CDR3 region has 17 residues. V was pared by 0 bases and J by 5 bases, with 11 bases of the junction left unmatched. As DNA, the CDR3 is TGCGCCAGCAGCTTGGCCGGTGCGGGAGGGCCGTTGGAGACCCAGTACTTC. As protein: CASSLAGAGGPLETQYF.

This sequence joins TRBV5-1 and TRBJ2-5; 10 bases fit TRBD2. Germline V gives CDR1 SGHRS, CDR2 YFSETQ. The ends lost 0 bases at V and 0 bases at J; junction bases unmatched: 5. The CDR3 extends over 17 amino acids. As DNA, the CDR3 is TGCGCCAGCAGCTTGGGGACTAGCGGTACCTACCAAGAGACCCAGTACTTC. It encodes CASSLGTSGTYQETQYF.

This chain connects TRBV12-3 or TRBV12-4 to TRBJ1-1, with a possible D match to TRBD1 (5 bases). The CDR3 loop spans 13 amino acids. Trimming left V 4 bases short and J 10 bases short, with 16 bases between. The CDR3 loop reads CASSWAGLSPAFF. The DNA for the CDR3 is TGTGCCAGCAGTTGGGCAGGGCTAAGCCCAGCTTTCTTT.

This clonotype was found once. V is TRBV5-4 and J is TRBJ2-3; 10 bases line up with TRBD1. Losses at the gene ends were 5 bases for V and 0 bases for J; bases not matched to a gene: 9. This CDR3 has 17 residues. CDR1 is SGHNT and CDR2 is YYREEE in the germline V gene (reference sequence). Here the CDR3 DNA reads TGTGCCAGCAGTCCGGGACAGGGGAGGTCTAGCACAGATACGCAGTATTTT. Protein product: CASSPGQGRSSTDTQYF. The variable domain in full, completed from reference TRBV5-4 and TRBJ2-3, reads ETGVTQSPTHLIKTRGQQVTLRCSSQSGHNTVSWYQQALGQGPQFIFQYYREEENGRGNFPPRFSGLQFPNYSSELNVNALELDDSALYLCASSPGQGRSSTDTQYFGPGTRLTVL.

The J gene is TRBJ2-6, the V gene TRBV5-6; 7 bases map to TRBD1. The CDR3 has 17 residues. CDR1 and CDR2 (germline): SGHDT, YYEEEE. Trimming cost V 4 bases and J 2 bases; bases outside gene matches: 9. DNA for the CDR3: TGTGCCAGCAGCCCGGAACAGGGGATCCCTGGGGCCAACGTCCTGACTTTC. This encodes CASSPEQGIPGANVLTF. Together with reference TRBV5-6 and TRBJ2-6, the CDR3 gives the full variable domain: DAGVTQSPTHLIKTRGQQVTLRCSPKSGHDTVSWYQQALGQGPQFIFQYYEEEERQRGNFPDRFSGHQFPNYSSELNVNALLLGDSALYLCASSPEQGIPGANVLTFGAGSRLTVL.